The 12 T cell receptor beta chains in this list originate from one sample, sequenced in a study of blood T cell repertoires in COVID-19. Clones were read by immunoSEQ multiplex PCR, and TCRdb kept only the in-frame ones, dropping some. Among roughly 340,000 clones listed, approximately 90% were seen once. Material: PBMCs or T cells enriched from blood (not recorded which). These receptors originate from a man younger than 35 who had recovered from COVID-19.

The rearrangement uses TRBV30 and TRBJ1-2, with 10 bases matching TRBD1. V trimming: 8 bases; J trimming: 8 bases; junction bases outside the gene matches: 11. CDR3 length: 13 residues. Germline lookup yields CDR1 GTSNPN and CDR2 SVGIG (reference sequence). CDR3 nucleotides: TGTGCCGCCCCCGGACAGGGGGAAGGAGGCTACACCTTC. This gives the protein CAAPGQGEGGYTF.

The CDR3 DNA reads as TGTGCCAGCAGTGAATGGGGACAGGGGGGTGAAGCTTTCTTT. Its protein product is CASSEWGQGGEAFF. The genes are TRBV6-1 and TRBJ1-1, with 11 bases identical to TRBD1. This CDR3 has 14 amino acids. V was clipped by 2 bases and J by 7 bases; unmatched bases: 3. CDR1 is MNHNS, CDR2 SASEGT, per germline.

This rearrangement joins TRBV7-2 to TRBJ1-1; D perhaps matches TRBD1 (5 bases). The germline V gene has CDR1 SGHTA and CDR2 FQGNSA. V was pared by 5 bases and J by 0 bases, with 16 bases between. CDR3 size: 16 residues. The CDR3 loop is CASSQLTVSMNTEAFF. The DNA of the CDR3 is TGTGCCAGCAGCCAATTGACAGTCTCAATGAACACTGAAGCTTTCTTT.

V is TRBV28 and J is TRBJ2-3, with D possibly TRBD2 on 5 matching bases. Germline values: CDR1 MDHEN, CDR2 SYDVKM. The CDR3 is 15 amino acids. Trimming removed 3 bases from V and 0 bases from J, with 10 bases in between. The CDR3 DNA is TGTGCCAGCAGTTTGGTCAGGACTAGCACAGATACGCAGTATTTT. Protein: CASSLVRTSTDTQYF.

In its sample, this clone was seen once. This chain uses TRBV4-1 with TRBJ2-1, with D possibly matching TRBD1 (6 bases). With 4 bases removed from V and 0 bases from J, the gap between germline ends came to 19 bases. CDR3 length equals 18 residues. In germline, CDR1 is MGHRA, CDR2 YSYEKL. The CDR3 loop reads CASSLNYIDRSSYNEQFF. CDR3 coding DNA: TGCGCCAGCAGCCTTAATTACATAGACAGGAGCTCCTACAATGAGCAGTTCTTC.

This chain connects TRBV5-8 to TRBJ2-1; tentative D call: TRBD1 (6 bases). Trimming took off 6 bases at V and 5 bases at J, with 12 bases between the two ends. Per germline, CDR1 SGHTS and CDR2 YDEGEE. CDR3 length equals 13 residues. CDR3 protein: CASTRDNHNEQFF. The CDR3 DNA reads as TGTGCCAGCACCCGGGACAACCACAATGAGCAGTTCTTC. Supplemented by reference TRBV5-8 and TRBJ2-1, the full variable domain reads EAGVTQSPTHLIKTRGQQATLRCSPISGHTSVYWYQQALGLGLQFLLWYDEGEERNRGNFPPRFSGRQFPNYSSELNVNALELEDSALYLCASTRDNHNEQFFGPGTRLTVL.

The V gene is TRBV9, the J gene TRBJ2-1; TRBD2 aligns across 7 bases. The CDR3 runs to 16 residues. Germline trimming cut 4 bases from V and 8 bases from J; bases unmatched to any gene: 15. Per the germline V gene, CDR1 is SGDLS and CDR2 is YYNGEE. The CDR3 region is CASSPTGTTTFDEQFF. For the CDR3, the DNA is TGTGCCAGCAGCCCAACCGGGACTACCACCTTCGATGAGCAGTTCTTC. Filled out from reference TRBV9 and TRBJ2-1, the complete variable domain reads DSGVTQTPKHLITATGQRVTLRCSPRSGDLSVYWYQQSLDQGLQFLIQYYNGEERAKGNILERFSAQQFPDLHSELNLSSLELGDSALYFCASSPTGTTTFDEQFFGPGTRLTVL.

This clone came up once. The chain joins TRBV20-1 to TRBJ1-2; D is ambiguous. Germline V gives CDR1 DFQATT, CDR2 SNEGSKA (reference sequence). This CDR3 is 10 amino acids long. Between the trimmed V and J ends, which lost 6 bases and 13 bases, there was a span of 15 bases. This chain's CDR3 is CSARRGFGTF. In nucleotides, the CDR3 is TGCAGTGCCAGACGGGGATTCGGCACCTTC.

This sequence joins TRBV27 and TRBJ2-5; 11 bases are a match to TRBD1. Germline V gene sequence: CDR1 MNHEY, CDR2 SMNVEV (reference sequence). The CDR3 runs 16 residues. V was pared by 1 base and J by 7 bases, with 8 bases of the junction left unmatched. CDR3 sequence reads: CASSLLGTGGPGTQYF. The CDR3 region has the DNA TGTGCCAGCAGTTTATTAGGGACAGGGGGACCGGGGACCCAGTACTTC.

The CDR3 loop reads CASSQGLGGSGTQETQYF. CDR3 sequence (DNA): TGTGCCAGCAGCCAAGGACTCGGTGGTAGCGGGACCCAAGAGACCCAGTACTTC. The rearrangement links TRBV3-1 (or the pseudogene TRBV3-2) to TRBJ2-5; 8 nucleotides align to TRBD2. V gave up 1 base and J gave up 1 base; unmatched junction bases: 11. The CDR3 runs 18 residues. In germline, CDR1 is LGHDT, CDR2 YNNKEL (reference sequence).

The rearrangement links TRBV25-1 to TRBJ1-1; D uncertain. The CDR3 loop spans 15 amino acids. Trimming removed 2 bases at V and 1 base at J, with 11 bases between. CDR1 is MGHDK and CDR2 is SYGVNS in the germline V gene. CDR3 sequence (DNA): TGTGCCAGCAGTGAAGCCGCGGTTGGGAACACTGAAGCTTTCTTT. Encoded protein: CASSEAAVGNTEAFF. The whole variable domain, filled in from reference TRBV25-1 and TRBJ1-1, reads EADIYQTPRYLVIGTGKKITLECSQTMGHDKMYWYQQDPGMELHLIHYSYGVNSTEKGDLSSESTVSRIRTEHFPLTLESARPSHTSQYLCASSEAAVGNTEAFFGQGTRLTVV.

The chain employs TRBV19 and TRBJ2-1; TRBD2 matches at 11 bases. This CDR3 has 14 residues. Germline V gene lookup returns CDR1 LNHDA and CDR2 SQIVND (reference sequence). Unmatched junction bases numbered 6, after V lost 6 bases and J lost 8 bases. The CDR3 loop is CASRTSGTRYEQFF. CDR3 nucleotides: TGTGCCAGTAGGACTAGCGGGACTAGGTATGAGCAGTTCTTC.